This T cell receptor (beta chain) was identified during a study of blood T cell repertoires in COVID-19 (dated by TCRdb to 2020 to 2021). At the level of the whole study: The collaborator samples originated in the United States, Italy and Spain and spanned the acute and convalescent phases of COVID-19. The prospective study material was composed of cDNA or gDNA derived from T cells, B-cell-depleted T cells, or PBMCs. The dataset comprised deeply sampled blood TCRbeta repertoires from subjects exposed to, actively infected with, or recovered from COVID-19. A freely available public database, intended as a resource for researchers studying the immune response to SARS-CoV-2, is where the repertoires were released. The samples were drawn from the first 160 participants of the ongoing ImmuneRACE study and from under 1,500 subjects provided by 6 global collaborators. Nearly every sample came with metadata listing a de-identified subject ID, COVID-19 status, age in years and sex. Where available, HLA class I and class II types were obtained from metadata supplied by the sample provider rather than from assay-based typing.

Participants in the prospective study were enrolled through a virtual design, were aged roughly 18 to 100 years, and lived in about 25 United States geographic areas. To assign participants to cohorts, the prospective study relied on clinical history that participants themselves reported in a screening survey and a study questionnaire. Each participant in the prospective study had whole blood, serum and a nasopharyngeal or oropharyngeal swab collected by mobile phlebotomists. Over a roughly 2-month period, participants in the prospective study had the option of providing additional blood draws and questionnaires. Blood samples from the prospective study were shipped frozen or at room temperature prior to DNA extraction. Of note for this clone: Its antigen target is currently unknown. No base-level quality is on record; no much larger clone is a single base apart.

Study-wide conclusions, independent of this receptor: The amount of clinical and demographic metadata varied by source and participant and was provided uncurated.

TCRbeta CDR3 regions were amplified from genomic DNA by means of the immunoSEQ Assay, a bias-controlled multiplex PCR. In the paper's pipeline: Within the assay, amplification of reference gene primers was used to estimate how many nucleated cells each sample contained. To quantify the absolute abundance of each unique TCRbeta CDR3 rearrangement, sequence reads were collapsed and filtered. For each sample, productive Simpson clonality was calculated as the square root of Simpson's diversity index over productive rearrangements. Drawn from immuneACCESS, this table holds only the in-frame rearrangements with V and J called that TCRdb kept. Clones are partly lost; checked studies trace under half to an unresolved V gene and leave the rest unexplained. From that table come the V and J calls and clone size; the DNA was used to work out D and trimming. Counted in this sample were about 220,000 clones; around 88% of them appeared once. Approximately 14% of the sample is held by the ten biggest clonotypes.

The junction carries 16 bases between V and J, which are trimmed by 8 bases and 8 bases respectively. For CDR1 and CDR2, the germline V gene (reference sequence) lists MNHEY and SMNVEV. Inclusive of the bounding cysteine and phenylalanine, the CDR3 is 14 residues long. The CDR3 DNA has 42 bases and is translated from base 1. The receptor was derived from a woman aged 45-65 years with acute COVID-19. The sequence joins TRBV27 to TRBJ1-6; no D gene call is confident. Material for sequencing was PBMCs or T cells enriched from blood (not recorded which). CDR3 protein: CASGERLWDSPLHF. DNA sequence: TGTGCCAGCGGAGAAAGGCTTTGGGATTCACCCCTCCACTTT.